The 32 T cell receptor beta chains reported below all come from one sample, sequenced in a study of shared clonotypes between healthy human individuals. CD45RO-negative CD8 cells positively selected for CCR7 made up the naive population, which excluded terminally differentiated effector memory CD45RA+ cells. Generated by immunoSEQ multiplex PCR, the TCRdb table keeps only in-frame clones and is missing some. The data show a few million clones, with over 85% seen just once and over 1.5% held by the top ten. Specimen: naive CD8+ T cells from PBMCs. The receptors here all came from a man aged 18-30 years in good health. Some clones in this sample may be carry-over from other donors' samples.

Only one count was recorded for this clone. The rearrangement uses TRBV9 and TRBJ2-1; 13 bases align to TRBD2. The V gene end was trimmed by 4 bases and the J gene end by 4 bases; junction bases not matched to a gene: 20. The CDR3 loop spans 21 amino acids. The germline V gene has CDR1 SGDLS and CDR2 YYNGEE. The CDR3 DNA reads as TGTGCCAGCAGCACTCCCCGGACAGGGAGGACTAGCGGGAGTCAATACAATGAGCAGTTCTTC. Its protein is CASSTPRTGRTSGSQYNEQFF.

The CDR3 protein is CASSLAARTGEQYF. CDR3 nucleotide sequence: TGTGCCAGCAGCTTAGCGGCGAGGACGGGCGAGCAGTACTTC. This sequence joins TRBV7-8 and TRBJ2-7; no clear D. Germline V gene data show CDR1 as SGHVS and CDR2 as FQNEAQ. CDR3 length: 14 residues. V lost 0 bases to trimming and J lost 6 bases, with 12 bases between them. Using reference TRBV7-8 and TRBJ2-7 for the parts outside the CDR3, the full variable domain is GAGVSQSPRYKVAKRGQDVALRCDPISGHVSLFWYQQALGQGPEFLTYFQNEAQLDKSGLPSDRFFAERPEGSVSTLKIQRTQQEDSAVYLCASSLAARTGEQYFGPGTRLTVT.

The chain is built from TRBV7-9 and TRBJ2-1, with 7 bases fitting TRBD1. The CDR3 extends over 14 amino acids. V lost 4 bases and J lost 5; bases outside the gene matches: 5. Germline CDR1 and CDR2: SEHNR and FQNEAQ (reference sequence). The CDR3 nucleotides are TGTGCCAGCAGCTCCCAGGGGGTGCACAATGAGCAGTTCTTC. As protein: CASSSQGVHNEQFF.

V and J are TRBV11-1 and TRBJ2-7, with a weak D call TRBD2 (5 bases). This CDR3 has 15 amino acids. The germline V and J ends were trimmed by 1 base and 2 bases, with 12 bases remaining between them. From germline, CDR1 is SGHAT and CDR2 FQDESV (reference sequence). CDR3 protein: CASSLVEGEAYEQYF. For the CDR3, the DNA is TGTGCCAGCAGCTTAGTCGAGGGAGAAGCCTACGAGCAGTACTTC.

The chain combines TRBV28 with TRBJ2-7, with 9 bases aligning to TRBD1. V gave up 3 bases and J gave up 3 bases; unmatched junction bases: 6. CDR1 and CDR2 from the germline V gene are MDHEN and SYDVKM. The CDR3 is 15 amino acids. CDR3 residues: CASSFNMGQGYEQYF. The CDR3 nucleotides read TGTGCCAGCAGTTTTAATATGGGACAGGGCTACGAGCAGTACTTC.

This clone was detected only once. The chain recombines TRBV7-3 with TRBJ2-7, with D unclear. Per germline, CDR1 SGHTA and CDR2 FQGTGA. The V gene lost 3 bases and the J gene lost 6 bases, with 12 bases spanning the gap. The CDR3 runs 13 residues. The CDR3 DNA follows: TGTGCCAGCAGCTTGAACATCCGAGGCGAGCAGTACTTC. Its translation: CASSLNIRGEQYF.

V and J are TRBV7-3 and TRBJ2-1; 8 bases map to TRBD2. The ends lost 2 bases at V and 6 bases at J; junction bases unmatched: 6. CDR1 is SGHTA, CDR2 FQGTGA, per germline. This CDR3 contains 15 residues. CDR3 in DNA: TGTGCCAGCAGCTTATTGCCCGGGAGGGCCAATGAGCAGTTCTTC. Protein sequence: CASSLLPGRANEQFF. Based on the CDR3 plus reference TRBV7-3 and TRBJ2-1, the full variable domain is GAGVSQTPSNKVTEKGKYVELRCDPISGHTALYWYRQSLGQGPEFLIYFQGTGAADDSGLPNDRFFAVRPEGSVSTLKIQRTERGDSAVYLCASSLLPGRANEQFFGPGTRLTVL.

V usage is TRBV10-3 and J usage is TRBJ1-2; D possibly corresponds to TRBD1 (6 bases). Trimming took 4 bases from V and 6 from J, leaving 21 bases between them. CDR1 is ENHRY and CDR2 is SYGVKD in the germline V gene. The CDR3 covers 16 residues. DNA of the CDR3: TGTGCCATCAGTGGCCCGGGGGGCCAGGGTGCGAATGGCTACACCTTC. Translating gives CAISGPGGQGANGYTF.

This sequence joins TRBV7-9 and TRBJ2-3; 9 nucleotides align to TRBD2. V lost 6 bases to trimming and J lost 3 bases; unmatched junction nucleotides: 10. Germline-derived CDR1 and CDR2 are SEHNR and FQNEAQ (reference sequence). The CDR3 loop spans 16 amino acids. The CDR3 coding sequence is TGTGCCAGCAGGCGGCTAGCGGGGAGCGGGACAGATACGCAGTATTTT. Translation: CASRRLAGSGTDTQYF.

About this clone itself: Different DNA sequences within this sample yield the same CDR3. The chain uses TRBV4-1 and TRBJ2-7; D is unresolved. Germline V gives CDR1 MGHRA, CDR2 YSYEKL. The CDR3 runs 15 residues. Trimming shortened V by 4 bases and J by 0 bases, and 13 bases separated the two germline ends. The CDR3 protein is CASSPLGRSSYEQYF. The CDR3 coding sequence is TGCGCCAGCAGCCCCCTTGGACGGAGCTCCTACGAGCAGTACTTC.

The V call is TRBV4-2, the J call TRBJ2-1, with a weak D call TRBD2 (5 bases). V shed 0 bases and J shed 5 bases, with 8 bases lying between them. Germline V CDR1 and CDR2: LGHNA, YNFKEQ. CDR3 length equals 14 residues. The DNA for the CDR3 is TGTGCCAGCAGCCAAGAGGGGAGACACAATGAGCAGTTCTTC. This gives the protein CASSQEGRHNEQFF.

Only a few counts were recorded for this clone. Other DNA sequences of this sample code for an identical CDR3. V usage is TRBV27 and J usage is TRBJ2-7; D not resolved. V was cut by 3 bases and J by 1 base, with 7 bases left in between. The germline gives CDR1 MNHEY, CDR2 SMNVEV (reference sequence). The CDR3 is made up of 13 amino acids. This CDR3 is CASSLGRSYEQYF. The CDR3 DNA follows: TGTGCCAGCAGTTTGGGCAGATCCTACGAGCAGTACTTC.

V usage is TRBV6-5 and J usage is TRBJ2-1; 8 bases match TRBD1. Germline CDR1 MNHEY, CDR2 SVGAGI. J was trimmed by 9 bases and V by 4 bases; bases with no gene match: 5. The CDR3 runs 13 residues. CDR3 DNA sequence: TGTGCCAGCAGTTTCCGGACAGGGCGTGAGCAGTTCTTC. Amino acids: CASSFRTGREQFF.

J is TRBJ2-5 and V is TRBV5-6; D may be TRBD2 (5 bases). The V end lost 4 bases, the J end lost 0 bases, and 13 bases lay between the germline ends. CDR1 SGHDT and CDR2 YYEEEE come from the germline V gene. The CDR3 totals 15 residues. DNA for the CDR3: TGTGCCAGCAGCCCCGGGAAGATCCACCAAGAGACCCAGTACTTC. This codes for CASSPGKIHQETQYF.

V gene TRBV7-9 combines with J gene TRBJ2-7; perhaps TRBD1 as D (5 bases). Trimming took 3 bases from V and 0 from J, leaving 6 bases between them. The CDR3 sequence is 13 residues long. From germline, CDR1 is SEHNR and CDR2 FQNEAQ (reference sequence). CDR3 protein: CASSFDSSYEQYF. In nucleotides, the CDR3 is TGTGCCAGCAGCTTCGACAGCTCCTACGAGCAGTACTTC.

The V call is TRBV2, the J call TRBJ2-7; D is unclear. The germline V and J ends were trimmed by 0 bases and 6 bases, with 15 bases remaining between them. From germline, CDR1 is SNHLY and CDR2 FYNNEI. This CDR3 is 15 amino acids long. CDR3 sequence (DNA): TGTGCCAGCAGTGAAGCTTCCGGAGCCGGGCTCGAGCAGTACTTC. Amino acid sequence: CASSEASGAGLEQYF.

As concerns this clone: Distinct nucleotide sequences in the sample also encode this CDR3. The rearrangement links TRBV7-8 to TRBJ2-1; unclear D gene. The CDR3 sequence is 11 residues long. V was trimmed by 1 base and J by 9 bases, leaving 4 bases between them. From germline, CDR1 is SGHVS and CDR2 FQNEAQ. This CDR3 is CASSLDGEQFF. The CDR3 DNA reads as TGTGCCAGCAGCTTAGATGGTGAGCAGTTCTTC.

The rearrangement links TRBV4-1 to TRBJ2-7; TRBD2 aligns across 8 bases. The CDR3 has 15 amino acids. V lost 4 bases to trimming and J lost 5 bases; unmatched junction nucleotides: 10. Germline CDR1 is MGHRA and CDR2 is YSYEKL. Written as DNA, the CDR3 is TGCGCCAGCAGCCCTCCTAGAGCGGGAGACAACGAGCAGTACTTC. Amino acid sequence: CASSPPRAGDNEQYF.

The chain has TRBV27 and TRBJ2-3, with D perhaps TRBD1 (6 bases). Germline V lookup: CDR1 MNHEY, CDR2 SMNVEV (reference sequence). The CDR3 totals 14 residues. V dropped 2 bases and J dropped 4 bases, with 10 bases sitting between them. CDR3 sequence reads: CASSLGGIPDTQYF. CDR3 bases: TGTGCCAGCAGTTTAGGGGGCATCCCAGATACGCAGTATTTT.

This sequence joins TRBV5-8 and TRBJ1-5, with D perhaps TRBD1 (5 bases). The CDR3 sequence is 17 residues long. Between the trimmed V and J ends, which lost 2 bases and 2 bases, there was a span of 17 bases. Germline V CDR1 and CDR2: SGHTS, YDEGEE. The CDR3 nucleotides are TGTGCCAGCAGCTTTAGAGATTGGGCGGGGGGCAATCAGCCCCAGCATTTT. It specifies CASSFRDWAGGNQPQHF.

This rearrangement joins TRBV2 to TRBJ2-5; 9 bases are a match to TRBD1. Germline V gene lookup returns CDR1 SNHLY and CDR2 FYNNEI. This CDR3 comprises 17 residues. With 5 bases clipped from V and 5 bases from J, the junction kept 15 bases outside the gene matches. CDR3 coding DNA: TGTGCCAGCAGTCAGGAGGACAGGGGAGGGTTTGGGGAGACCCAGTACTTC. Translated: CASSQEDRGGFGETQYF.

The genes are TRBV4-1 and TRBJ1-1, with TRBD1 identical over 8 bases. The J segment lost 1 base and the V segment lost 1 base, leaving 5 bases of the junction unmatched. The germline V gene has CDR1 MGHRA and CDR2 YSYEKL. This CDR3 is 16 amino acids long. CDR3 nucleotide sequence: TGCGCCAGCAGCCAAGTTTGGACAGGGAGGAACACTGAAGCTTTCTTT. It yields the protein CASSQVWTGRNTEAFF.

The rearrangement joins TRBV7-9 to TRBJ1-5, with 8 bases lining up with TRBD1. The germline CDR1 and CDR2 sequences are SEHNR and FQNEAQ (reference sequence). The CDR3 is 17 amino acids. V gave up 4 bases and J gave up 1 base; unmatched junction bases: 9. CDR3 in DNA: TGTGCCAGCAGCTCTTTTGACAGGGGAGGAAGCAATCAGCCCCAGCATTTT. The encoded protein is CASSSFDRGGSNQPQHF. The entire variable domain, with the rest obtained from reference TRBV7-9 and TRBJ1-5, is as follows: DTGVSQNPRHKITKRGQNVTFRCDPISEHNRLYWYRQTLGQGPEFLTYFQNEAQLEKSRLLSDRFSAERPKGSFSTLEIQRTEQGDSAMYLCASSSFDRGGSNQPQHFGDGTRLSIL.

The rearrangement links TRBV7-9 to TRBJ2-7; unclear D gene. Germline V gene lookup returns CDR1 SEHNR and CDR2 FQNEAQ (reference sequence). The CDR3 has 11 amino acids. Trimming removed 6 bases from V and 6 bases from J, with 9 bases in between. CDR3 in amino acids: CASRLAAEQYF. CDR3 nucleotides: TGTGCCAGCAGACTCGCGGCCGAGCAGTACTTC.

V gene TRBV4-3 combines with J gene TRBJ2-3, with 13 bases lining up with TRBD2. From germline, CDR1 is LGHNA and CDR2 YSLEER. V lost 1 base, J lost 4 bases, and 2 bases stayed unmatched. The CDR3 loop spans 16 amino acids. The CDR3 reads CASSQGLAGGADTQYF. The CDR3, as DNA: TGCGCCAGCAGCCAAGGACTAGCGGGAGGCGCAGATACGCAGTATTTT.

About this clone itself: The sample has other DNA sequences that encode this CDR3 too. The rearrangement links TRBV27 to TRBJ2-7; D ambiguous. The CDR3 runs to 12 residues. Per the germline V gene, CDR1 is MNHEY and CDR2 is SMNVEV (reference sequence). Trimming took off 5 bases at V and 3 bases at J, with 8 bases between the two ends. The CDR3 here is CASSPDLYEQYF. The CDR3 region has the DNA TGTGCCAGCAGTCCCGACCTCTACGAGCAGTACTTC.

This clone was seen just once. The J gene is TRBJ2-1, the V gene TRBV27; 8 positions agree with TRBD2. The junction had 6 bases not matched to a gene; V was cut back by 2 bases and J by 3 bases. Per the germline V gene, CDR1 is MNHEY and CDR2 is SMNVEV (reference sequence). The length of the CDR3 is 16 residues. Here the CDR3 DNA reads TGTGCCAGCAGTTTAAGCGGGGGCAGGGGCTACAATGAGCAGTTCTTC. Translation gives CASSLSGGRGYNEQFF.

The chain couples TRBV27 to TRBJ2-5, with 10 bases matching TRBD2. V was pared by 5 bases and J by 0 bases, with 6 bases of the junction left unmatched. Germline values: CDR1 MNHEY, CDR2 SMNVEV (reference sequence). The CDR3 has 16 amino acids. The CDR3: CASSLGSGGYQETQYF. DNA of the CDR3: TGTGCCAGCAGTCTAGGTAGCGGGGGGTACCAAGAGACCCAGTACTTC.

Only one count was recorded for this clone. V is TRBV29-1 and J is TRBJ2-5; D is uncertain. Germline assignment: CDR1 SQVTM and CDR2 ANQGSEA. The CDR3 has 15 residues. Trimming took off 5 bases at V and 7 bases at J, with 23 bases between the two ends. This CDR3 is CSVLTAPRSVGTQYF. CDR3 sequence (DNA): TGCAGCGTTCTGACTGCGCCCAGGAGTGTCGGGACCCAGTACTTC.

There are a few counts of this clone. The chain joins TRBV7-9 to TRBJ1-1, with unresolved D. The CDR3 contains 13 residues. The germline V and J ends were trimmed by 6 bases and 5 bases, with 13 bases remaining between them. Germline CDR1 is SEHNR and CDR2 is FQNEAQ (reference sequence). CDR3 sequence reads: CASRVGLDTEAFF. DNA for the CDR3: TGTGCCAGCAGAGTGGGTCTGGATACTGAAGCTTTCTTT.

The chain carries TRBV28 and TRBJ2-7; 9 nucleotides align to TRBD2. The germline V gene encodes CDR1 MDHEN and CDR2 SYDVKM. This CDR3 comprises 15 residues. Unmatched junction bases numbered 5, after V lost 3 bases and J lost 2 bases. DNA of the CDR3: TGTGCCAGCAGTTTGGTGAGCGGGGGGCCCTACGAGCAGTACTTC. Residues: CASSLVSGGPYEQYF.

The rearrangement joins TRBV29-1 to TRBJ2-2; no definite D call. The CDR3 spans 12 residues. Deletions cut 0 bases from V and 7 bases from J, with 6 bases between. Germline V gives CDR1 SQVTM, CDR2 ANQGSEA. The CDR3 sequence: CSVEDPSGELFF. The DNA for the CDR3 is TGCAGCGTTGAAGATCCGAGCGGGGAGCTGTTTTTT.